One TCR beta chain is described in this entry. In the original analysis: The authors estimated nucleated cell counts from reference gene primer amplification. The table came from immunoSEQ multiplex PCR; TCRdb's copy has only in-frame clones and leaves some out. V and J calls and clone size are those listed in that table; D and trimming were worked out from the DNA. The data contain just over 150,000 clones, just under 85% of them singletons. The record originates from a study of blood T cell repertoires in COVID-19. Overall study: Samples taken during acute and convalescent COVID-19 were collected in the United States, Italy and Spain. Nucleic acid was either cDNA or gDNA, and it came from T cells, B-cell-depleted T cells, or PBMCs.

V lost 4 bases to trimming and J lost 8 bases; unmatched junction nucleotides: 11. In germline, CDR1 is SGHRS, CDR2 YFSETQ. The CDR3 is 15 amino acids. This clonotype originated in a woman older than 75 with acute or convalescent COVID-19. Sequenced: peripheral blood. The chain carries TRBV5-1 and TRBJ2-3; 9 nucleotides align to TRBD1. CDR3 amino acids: CASSLAGQGIGTQYF. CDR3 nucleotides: TGCGCCAGCAGCCTGGCGGGACAGGGAATCGGTACGCAGTATTTT.